This T cell receptor beta chain was captured by sequencing in a study of CD8 T cells in ankylosing spondylitis (dated by TCRdb to about 2017). Context from the whole study: To find TCR variants linked to disease, the study profiled T cell receptor beta repertoires in ankylosing spondylitis patients and healthy donors. Peripheral blood was sampled, and synovial fluid was also collected from ankylosing spondylitis patients. The full study cohort comprised 25 ankylosing spondylitis patients and approximately 100 healthy donors.

This clonotype was counted a single time. Its antigen target is currently unknown. Base qualities were left out, and no much larger clone turns up one base away. A lone read gives weak evidence. TCRdb shows the sequencer as Illumina HiSeq 2500. TCR beta libraries were prepared by quantitative 5'-RACE with molecular barcodes. The study's own analysis went as follows. A new computational method, built on a probabilistic model of VDJ rearrangement, was used to identify disease-linked TCR variants. TCRdb took the public reads, trimmed them with fastp at Q25, ran MiXCR for clone calling and kept in-frame beta chains. CDR3 protein sequences are deduplicated, and each keeps its most common genes and DNA. These V and J calls are TCRdb output, not the study's own analysis. Present in this sample are roughly 300,000 distinct CDR3 sequences, roughly 8% of which were seen just once. Roughly 14% of the sample rests with the top ten.

Overall study results and their limits: Some motif variants had previously been reported in the synovial fluid and blood of reactive arthritis patients, which suggests shared mechanisms of disease initiation. A CD8+ phenotype was shown by the disease-linked clones, which were found at relatively low frequencies in peripheral blood. According to the report, matched synovial fluid samples from ankylosing spondylitis patients were significantly enriched for the disease-linked clones. Blood from ankylosing spondylitis patients appeared to be characterized by a TCR beta motif made up of about 8 highly homologous amino acid variants.

This clonotype originated in a male donor with ankylosing spondylitis. Sequenced material: blood, either unsorted or a sorted T cell fraction (not recorded which).

The CDR3 sequence is CATSGGGGVETQYF. At the DNA level, the sequence is TGTGCCACCAGCGGAGGGGGGGGCGTGGAGACCCAGTACTTC. The rearranged chain carries TRBV15 and TRBJ2-5; a tentative D match to TRBD2 spans 7 bases. The germline V gene (reference sequence) supplies CDR1 LNHNV and CDR2 YYDKDF. The cysteine opens and the phenylalanine closes a CDR3 of 14 amino acids. Solely the CDR3 DNA is kept, with 42 bases framed from the first base. Trimming removed 5 bases from V and 5 bases from J, leaving 15 bases between the germline ends.